This T cell receptor beta chain stems from a study of blood T cell repertoires in COVID-19. The wider study: Whether acute or convalescent, the COVID-19 samples came from the United States, Italy and Spain. Nucleic acid was either cDNA or gDNA, and it came from T cells, B-cell-depleted T cells, or PBMCs.

From germline, CDR1 is MNHEY and CDR2 SVGAGI. This CDR3 has 12 amino acids. With 7 bases removed from V and 9 bases from J, the gap between germline ends came to 15 bases. Original analysis: Researchers report that nucleated cell counts were estimated from reference gene primer amplification. Only in-frame clones appear in the TCRdb table, and some are missing; sequencing was by immunoSEQ multiplex PCR. That table gives V, J and clone size, and the DNA gave D and trimming. The table records 120,000 or so clones, 70% to 90% of them present only once. The J gene is TRBJ2-5, the V gene TRBV6-5, with D tentatively TRBD2 (5 bases). The sequenced sample was peripheral blood. This receptor was taken from a human donor in a cohort sampled during active COVID-19. CDR3: CASNEGRTPQYF. The CDR3 DNA is TGTGCCAGCAACGAGGGTAGGACGCCCCAGTACTTC.